This T cell receptor beta chain was observed in a study of T cell responses to AZD1222 COVID-19 vaccine. As for this clone: Its antigen is unknown.

Some clones are missing from TCRdb's copy, which holds only in-frame ones; the method was immunoSEQ multiplex PCR. The sample holds 190,000 or so clones, under 95% seen once. Broader study findings: Among those given AZD1222, only five to seven were seropositive at baseline. Reportedly, nearly half the spike-specific TCRs target unmutated variant regions. Two AZD1222 doses significantly raised spike-specific TCR breadth and depth over controls. No repertoire was sampled before or during the peak T cell response, only after it.

CDR1 SGHTS and CDR2 YDEGEE come from the germline V gene. This CDR3 is 11 amino acids long. V shed 1 base and J shed 5 bases, with 4 bases lying between them. This chain connects TRBV5-8 to TRBJ2-7; D unclear. The TCR comes from an adult who received the AZD1222 COVID-19 vaccine. Specimen: peripheral blood, collected 28 days after the second AZD1222 dose. The CDR3: CASSLLHEQYF. CDR3 nucleotides: TGTGCCAGCAGCTTGTTGCACGAGCAGTACTTC.